This TCR beta chain was sequenced during a study of shared clonotypes between healthy human individuals. About the study: Plates per donor: three CD4 naive, three CD4 memory, two CD8 naive, one CD8 memory.

Assay: immunoSEQ multiplex PCR; the TCRdb copy retains only in-frame clones and omits some. This table holds approximately 980,000 clones, less than 85% found once. A few counts support this clone. Sample: memory CD4+ T cells sorted from blood. The subset: CD45RA-negative fraction. This sequence originates from a young man in good health.

This CDR3 reads CASSIQLGSNSPLHF. CDR3 nucleotide sequence: TGTGCCAGTAGTATTCAGTTGGGGAGTAATTCACCCCTCCACTTT. The chain is built from TRBV19 and TRBJ1-6; D gene unclear. The CDR3 has 15 residues. The germline V gene encodes CDR1 LNHDA and CDR2 SQIVND (reference sequence). Trimming removed 3 bases at V and 6 bases at J, with 12 bases between.